The clone carrying this T cell receptor beta chain turned up a few times. Its antigen is unidentified. At one boundary the junction diverges from the germline segment, which might be a read error. General study findings and limits: Greatest tumor Treg TCR overlap was with tumor naive CD4+ cells. Tumor memory CD4+ T cell TCR gene usage was found to cluster with blood and lymph node memory CD4+ cells and with lymph node naive CD4+ cells. Whole repertoires were not studied in the larger cohort, only one V-J beta rearrangement.

Germline values: CDR1 SGHRS, CDR2 YFSETQ. The CDR3 has 13 amino acids. The sorted Tregs were CD4+CD25+CD127-/low cells. Constant-region reverse primers amplified full-length variable regions, followed by semi-nested Nested Universal Primer A PCR. TCRdb fed the 5' RACE reads into MiXCR, producing one record per CDR3 protein. The table records approximately 50,000 distinct CDR3 sequences, roughly 20% of them present only once. The chain employs TRBV5-1 and TRBJ2-4; a weak D match, TRBD2 (6 bases). The sequenced sample was tumor-infiltrating Tregs sorted from the breast tumor. This TCR came from a female donor with breast cancer. The CDR3 reads CASSLVGLSGVFF. The CDR3 DNA is TGCGCCAGCAGCTTGGTAGGGCTTTCGGGGGTTTTCTTC.